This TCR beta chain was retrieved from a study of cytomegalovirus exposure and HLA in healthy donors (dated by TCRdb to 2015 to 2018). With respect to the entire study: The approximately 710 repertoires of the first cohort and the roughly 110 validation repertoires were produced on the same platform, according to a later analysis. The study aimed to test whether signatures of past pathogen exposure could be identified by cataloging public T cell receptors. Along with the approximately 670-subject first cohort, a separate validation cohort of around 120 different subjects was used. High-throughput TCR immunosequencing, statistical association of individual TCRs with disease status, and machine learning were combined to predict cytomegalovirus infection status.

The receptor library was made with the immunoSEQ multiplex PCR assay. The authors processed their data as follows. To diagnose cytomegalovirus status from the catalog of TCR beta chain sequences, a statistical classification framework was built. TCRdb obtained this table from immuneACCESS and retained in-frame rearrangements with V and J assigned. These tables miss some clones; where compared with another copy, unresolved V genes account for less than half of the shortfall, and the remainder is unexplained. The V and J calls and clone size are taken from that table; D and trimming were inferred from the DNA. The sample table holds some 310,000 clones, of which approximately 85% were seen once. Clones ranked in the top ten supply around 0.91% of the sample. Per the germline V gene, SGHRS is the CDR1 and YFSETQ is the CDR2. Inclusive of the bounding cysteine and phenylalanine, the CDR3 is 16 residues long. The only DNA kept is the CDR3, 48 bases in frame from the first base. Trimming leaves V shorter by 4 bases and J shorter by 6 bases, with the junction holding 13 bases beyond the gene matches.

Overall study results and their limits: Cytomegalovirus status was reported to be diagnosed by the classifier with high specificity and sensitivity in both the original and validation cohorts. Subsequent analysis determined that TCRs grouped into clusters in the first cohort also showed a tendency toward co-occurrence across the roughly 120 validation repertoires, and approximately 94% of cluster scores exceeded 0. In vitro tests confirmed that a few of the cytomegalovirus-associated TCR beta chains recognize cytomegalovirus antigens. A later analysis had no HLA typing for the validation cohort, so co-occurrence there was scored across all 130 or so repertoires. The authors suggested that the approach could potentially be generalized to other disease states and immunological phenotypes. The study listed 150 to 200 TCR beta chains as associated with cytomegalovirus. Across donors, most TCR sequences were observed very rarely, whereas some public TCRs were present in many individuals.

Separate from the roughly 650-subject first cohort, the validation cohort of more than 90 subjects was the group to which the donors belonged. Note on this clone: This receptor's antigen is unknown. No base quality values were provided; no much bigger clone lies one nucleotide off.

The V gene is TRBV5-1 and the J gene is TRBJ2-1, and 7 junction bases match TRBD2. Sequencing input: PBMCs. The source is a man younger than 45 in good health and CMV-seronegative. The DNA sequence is TGCGCCAGCAGCCCCGACGGAACGGGGGGTTTCAATGAGCAGTTCTTC. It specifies CASSPDGTGGFNEQFF. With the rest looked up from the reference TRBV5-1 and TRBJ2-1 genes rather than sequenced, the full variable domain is KAGVTQTPRYLIKTRGQQVTLSCSPISGHRSVSWYQQTPGQGLQFLFEYFSETQRNKGNFPGRFSGRQFSNSRSEMNVSTLELGDSALYLCASSPDGTGGFNEQFFGPGTRLTVL.